One and the same sample provided the 19 T cell receptor beta chains below, sequenced in a study of cytomegalovirus exposure and HLA in healthy donors. In the PCR, 60 Vbeta and 13 Jbeta primers were used. Assay used: immunoSEQ multiplex PCR; TCRdb lists only in-frame clones, some missing. Of approximately 170,000 clones listed, approximately 88% are singletons. The sample taken for sequencing was PBMCs. These receptors were obtained from a boy aged 2 to 10 in good health and CMV-seronegative.

The chain has TRBV25-1 and TRBJ1-6, with 7 bases matching TRBD1. This CDR3 is built from 16 residues. The germline CDR1 and CDR2 sequences are MGHDK and SYGVNS. Trimming cost V 3 bases and J 10 bases; bases outside gene matches: 12. The CDR3 loop is CASSDYTTGTSSPLHF. The DNA of the CDR3 is TGTGCCAGCAGTGACTACACGACAGGGACATCCTCACCCCTCCACTTT.

V gene TRBV7-8 combines with J gene TRBJ1-5; a possible D gene is TRBD1 (5 bases). Germline CDR1 is SGHVS and CDR2 is FQNEAQ. Trimming shortened V by 6 bases and J by 10 bases, and 31 bases separated the two germline ends. This CDR3 comprises 18 residues. DNA for the CDR3: TGTGCCAGCAGTCAAGTTACAGGTGGGCAAGCCCGGGCCCATCCCCAGCATTTT. Translated, it gives CASSQVTGGQARAHPQHF.

This sequence joins TRBV11-2 and TRBJ1-2, with D hard to call. CDR3 length: 13 residues. Germline lookup yields CDR1 SGHAT and CDR2 FQNNGV. Trimming left V 1 base short and J 4 bases short, with 7 bases between. In DNA, the CDR3 is TGTGCCAGCAGCTTAGGTCCAGGCTATGGCTACACCTTC. This gives the protein CASSLGPGYGYTF.

The chain carries TRBV6-1 and TRBJ2-7, with a weak D call TRBD2 (6 bases). CDR3 length: 14 amino acids. Trimming removed 8 bases from V and 5 bases from J, with 19 bases in between. Germline V gene data show CDR1 as MNHNS and CDR2 as SASEGT. This CDR3 is CASHERGGKDEQYV. CDR3 coding DNA: TGTGCCAGCCATGAACGGGGAGGTAAAGACGAGCAGTACGTC.

This clone was recorded once. The rearrangement uses TRBV2 and TRBJ1-4; possibly TRBD1 for D (6 bases). Trimming removed 1 base at V and 5 bases at J, with 8 bases between. The CDR3 is made up of 14 amino acids. Germline CDR1 SNHLY, CDR2 FYNNEI. The CDR3 region is CASSEGTVNEKLFF. The CDR3 DNA sequence: TGTGCCAGCAGTGAAGGGACAGTCAATGAAAAACTGTTTTTT. Variable domain in full (rest from reference TRBV2 and TRBJ1-4): EPEVTQTPSHQVTQMGQEVILRCVPISNHLYFYWYRQILGQKVEFLVSFYNNEISEKSEIFDDQFSVERPDGSNFTLKIRSTKLEDSAMYFCASSEGTVNEKLFFGSGTQLSVL.

V usage is TRBV10-2 and J usage is TRBJ1-3; D remains unclear. V lost 2 bases and J lost 2, with 10 bases in between. CDR3 length equals 15 residues. Germline V gives CDR1 WSHSY, CDR2 SAAADI. Here the CDR3 DNA reads TGCGCCAGCAGTGAGCCTGGGCTTACTGGAAACACCATATATTTT. Translating gives CASSEPGLTGNTIYF.

This clone has just one count. The chain employs TRBV7-8 and TRBJ2-1; D remains unclear. The germline gives CDR1 SGHVS, CDR2 FQNEAQ. V was clipped by 4 bases and J by 3 bases, with 10 bases between them. This CDR3 comprises 14 residues. As DNA, the CDR3 is TGTGCCAGCAGCTCAACTCGAAGCTACAATGAGCAGTTCTTC. Translated, it gives CASSSTRSYNEQFF.

The sample holds a few counts of this clone. This sequence joins TRBV6-6 and TRBJ1-2; 8 nucleotides match TRBD1. The germline gives CDR1 MNHNY, CDR2 SVGAGI (reference sequence). This CDR3 contains 16 residues. J was trimmed by 2 bases and V by 2 bases; bases with no gene match: 7. The CDR3 protein is CASSYPRGQGNYGYTF. In nucleotides, the CDR3 is TGTGCCAGCAGTTACCCCAGGGGGCAGGGAAACTATGGCTACACCTTC.

J is TRBJ1-1 and V is TRBV30; D unclear. The germline gives CDR1 GTSNPN, CDR2 SVGIG (reference sequence). The CDR3 is 13 residues long. The V gene lost 4 bases and the J gene lost 0 bases, with 9 bases spanning the gap. The CDR3 DNA reads TGTGCCTGGAAGGCGGGTCTGAACACTGAAGCTTTCTTT. Translation: CAWKAGLNTEAFF.

This clone was seen just once. The genes are TRBV10-2 and TRBJ1-3; weak D call: TRBD1 (5 bases). CDR3 length equals 17 residues. Trimming cost V 2 bases and J 0 bases, with 14 bases left between them. Germline CDR1 and CDR2: WSHSY and SAAADI. The CDR3 sequence is CASSEDSFSDSGNTIYF. The CDR3 DNA follows: TGCGCCAGCAGTGAGGACAGTTTTTCCGACTCTGGAAACACCATATATTTT.

The gene calls are TRBV13 and TRBJ2-7; 9 bases are a match to TRBD2. The CDR3 length is 17 residues. V lost 5 bases, J lost 1 base, and 12 bases stayed unmatched. Germline V gene lookup returns CDR1 PRHDT and CDR2 FYEKMQ (reference sequence). The CDR3 region is CASSRLGLAVPSYEQYF. DNA of the CDR3: TGTGCCAGCAGCCGACTGGGACTAGCAGTACCTTCCTACGAGCAGTACTTC.

The V and J genes are TRBV5-1 and TRBJ2-1; TRBD2 matches 9 bases. The junction had 0 bases not matched to a gene; V was cut back by 0 bases and J by 2 bases. The CDR3 is 15 residues long. Germline CDR1 SGHRS, CDR2 YFSETQ. The CDR3 reads CASSLASGAYNEQFF. CDR3 nucleotides: TGCGCCAGCAGCTTGGCTAGCGGGGCCTACAATGAGCAGTTCTTC.

The CDR3 region is CASSLPGLAGGGTQYF. The CDR3 bases are TGTGCCAGCAGCTTGCCCGGACTAGCGGGAGGGGGGACCCAGTACTTC. The V and J genes are TRBV7-2 and TRBJ2-5; 15 positions match TRBD2. There are 16 residues in the CDR3. The V gene's germline CDR1 is SGHTA and CDR2 FQGNSA. With 3 bases clipped from V and 7 bases from J, the junction kept 6 bases outside the gene matches.

J is TRBJ2-1 and V is TRBV19, with 9 positions matching TRBD2. V lost 5 bases to trimming and J lost 8 bases; unmatched junction nucleotides: 4. The CDR3 has 13 residues. Germline V gene lookup returns CDR1 LNHDA and CDR2 SQIVND (reference sequence). The CDR3 DNA sequence: TGTGCCAGTAGTTTTAGGACTAGCGATGAGCAGTTCTTC. Encoded protein: CASSFRTSDEQFF.

The chain is built from TRBV11-2 and TRBJ2-2; 11 bases map to TRBD2. This CDR3 is built from 17 residues. From germline, CDR1 is SGHAT and CDR2 FQNNGV. Unmatched junction bases numbered 7, after V lost 2 bases and J lost 5 bases. The CDR3 spells CASSLRSLAGGTGELFF. As DNA, the CDR3 is TGTGCCAGCAGCTTAAGGAGCCTAGCGGGAGGTACCGGGGAGCTGTTTTTT.

The V call is TRBV5-6, the J call TRBJ2-5, with D unresolved. Gene TRBJ2-7 matches the end of the DNA better, so the J call may be wrong. Germline lookup yields CDR1 SGHDT and CDR2 YYEEEE. The CDR3 loop spans 14 amino acids. CDR3 in DNA: TGTGCCAGCAGCTTGTCGAGATTGAATTTCGAGCAGTACTTC. Protein sequence: CASSLSRLNFEQYF.

The rearrangement links TRBV2 to TRBJ1-2, with D possibly being TRBD1 (5 bases). V was cut by 5 bases and J by 4 bases, with 11 bases left in between. The germline CDR1 and CDR2 sequences are SNHLY and FYNNEI. The CDR3 consists of 13 residues. CDR3 residues: CASSTTDSYGYTF. The CDR3 nucleotides read TGTGCCAGCAGTACCACCGACAGCTATGGCTACACCTTC.

CDR3 DNA sequence: TGTGCCAGTAGTTCCCGGACAGGGGTGGGCAATCAGCCCCAGCATTTT. This translates into CASSSRTGVGNQPQHF. The chain couples TRBV19 to TRBJ1-5; 9 bases fit TRBD1. This CDR3 spans 16 amino acids. CDR1 and CDR2 (germline): LNHDA, SQIVND (reference sequence). The trim removed 5 bases at V and 2 bases at J, leaving 7 bases unmatched. Variable domain in full (rest from reference TRBV19 and TRBJ1-5): DGGITQSPKYLFRKEGQNVTLSCEQNLNHDAMYWYRQDPGQGLRLIYYSQIVNDFQKGDIAEGYSVSREKKESFPLTVTSAQKNPTAFYLCASSSRTGVGNQPQHFGDGTRLSIL.

The table lists this clone with a few counts. V usage is TRBV7-9 and J usage is TRBJ1-2; the match to TRBD1 covers 8 bases. The CDR3 totals 16 residues. CDR1 SEHNR and CDR2 FQNEAQ come from the germline V gene (reference sequence). J was trimmed by 0 bases and V by 6 bases; bases with no gene match: 9. As DNA, the CDR3 is TGTGCCAGCAGAGCTGCCGGGACAGGTTCTAACTATGGCTACACCTTC. This gives the protein CASRAAGTGSNYGYTF.